Each of the 25 T cell receptor beta chains below was sequenced from the same sample in a study of T cell changes during pregnancy in multiple sclerosis. Measured with immunoSEQ multiplex PCR; TCRdb has only the in-frame clones, and not every one. This sample has 40,000 to 55,000 clones, with around 93% found just once. Sequenced material: CD8+ T cells from peripheral blood mononuclear cells, taken in the second trimester of pregnancy. The receptors derive from a female donor with multiple sclerosis, enrolled in a pregnancy study.

The chain combines TRBV5-1 with TRBJ2-5, with 9 bases matching TRBD2. V was clipped by 1 base and J by 4 bases; unmatched bases: 5. CDR3 length: 15 amino acids. Germline loops: CDR1 SGHRS, CDR2 YFSETQ. This chain's CDR3 is CASSLWTSAVETQYF. The CDR3, as DNA: TGCGCCAGCAGCTTGTGGACTAGCGCCGTAGAGACCCAGTACTTC.

The rearrangement uses TRBV19 and TRBJ1-1; 9 nucleotides match TRBD1. The V gene end was trimmed by 7 bases and the J gene end by 7 bases; junction bases not matched to a gene: 7. This CDR3 contains 13 residues. Germline assignment: CDR1 LNHDA and CDR2 SQIVND (reference sequence). The CDR3 sequence is CASNRGQGIEAFF. The DNA for the CDR3 is TGTGCCAGTAACCGAGGACAGGGGATTGAAGCTTTCTTT.

V is TRBV27 and J is TRBJ1-1, with a weak D call TRBD1 (6 bases). V was shortened by 3 bases and J by 1 base, with 9 bases between the two germline ends. Germline V CDR1 and CDR2: MNHEY, SMNVEV (reference sequence). The CDR3 contains 14 residues. The CDR3 sequence is CASSLVTGNTEAFF. The CDR3 DNA is TGTGCCAGCAGTTTGGTGACAGGGAACACTGAAGCTTTCTTT.

This rearrangement joins TRBV4-3 to TRBJ2-3; TRBD2 matches 11 bases. Germline CDR1 is LGHNA and CDR2 is YSLEER. J lost 5 bases, V lost 1 base, and 8 bases had no gene match. The CDR3 sequence is 17 residues long. This chain's CDR3 is CASSQGGSGGGGDTQYF. CDR3 nucleotide sequence: TGCGCCAGCAGCCAAGGGGGTAGCGGGGGGGGCGGAGATACGCAGTATTTT.

V and J are TRBV12-5 and TRBJ2-6; 7 positions agree with TRBD1. J was trimmed by 4 bases and V by 3 bases; bases with no gene match: 9. The germline V gene has CDR1 LGHNT and CDR2 FRNRAP. The CDR3 covers 17 residues. DNA for the CDR3: TGTGCTAGTGGTTTTATGTCCGGACAGGCAGGGGCCAACGTCCTGACTTTC. Its protein is CASGFMSGQAGANVLTF.

The rearrangement uses TRBV5-6 and TRBJ2-1; TRBD1 agrees at 8 bases. Germline CDR1 SGHDT, CDR2 YYEEEE. Trimming removed 4 bases from V and 8 bases from J; junction bases left unmatched: 8. This CDR3 contains 14 residues. CDR3 DNA sequence: TGTGCCAGCAGCCCGAGGACAGGGCAACATGAGCAGTTCTTC. As protein: CASSPRTGQHEQFF.

The rearrangement links TRBV29-1 to TRBJ2-7; tentative D call: TRBD1 (6 bases). The V gene's germline CDR1 is SQVTM and CDR2 ANQGSEA. This CDR3 region has 14 residues. Trimming stripped 6 bases from V and 0 bases from J, with 15 bases between. The CDR3 DNA reads TGCAGCGTGCCCCGGGACACCTACTCCTACGAGCAGTACTTC. Residues: CSVPRDTYSYEQYF.

The V and J genes are TRBV10-3 and TRBJ2-7, with D tentatively TRBD1 (6 bases). There are 14 residues in the CDR3. Trimming cost V 2 bases and J 2 bases, with 10 bases left between them. Germline-derived CDR1 and CDR2 are ENHRY and SYGVKD. CDR3 loop: CAISEGQPPYEQYF. DNA of the CDR3: TGTGCCATCAGTGAGGGACAGCCCCCCTACGAGCAGTACTTC.

The chain is built from TRBV7-3 and TRBJ1-6, with TRBD1 matching 7 bases. This CDR3 is built from 13 residues. Germline V lookup: CDR1 SGHTA, CDR2 FQGTGA. The V and J ends lost 5 bases and 7 bases, in that order; junction bases with no gene match: 2. CDR3 residues: CASSQTGNSPLHF. For the CDR3, the DNA is TGTGCCAGCAGCCAGACAGGGAATTCACCCCTCCACTTT.

The chain joins TRBV25-1 to TRBJ1-2; D uncertain. The ends were cut back, 1 base at V and 0 bases at J, with 6 bases in the middle. The CDR3 totals 14 residues. CDR1 is MGHDK, CDR2 SYGVNS, per germline. The CDR3 sequence is CASSEFFTNYGYTF. For the CDR3, the DNA is TGTGCCAGCAGTGAATTTTTTACTAACTATGGCTACACCTTC.

About this clone: A read error may account for a junction end that differs from germline. The chain is built from TRBV7-2 and TRBJ1-2; D possibly corresponds to TRBD1 (5 bases). The CDR3 loop spans 15 amino acids. Germline V lookup: CDR1 SGHTA, CDR2 FQGNSA. CDR3 in amino acids: CATSGAAELNYGYTF. The DNA of the CDR3 is TGTGCCACCAGCGGGGCGGCAGAACTAAACTATGGCTACACCTTC.

The genes are TRBV19 and TRBJ2-7; 9 positions match TRBD2. CDR1 LNHDA and CDR2 SQIVND come from the germline V gene (reference sequence). The CDR3 is 15 amino acids. J was trimmed by 0 bases and V by 5 bases; bases with no gene match: 5. The CDR3 region has the DNA TGTGCCAGTAGTCTAGCGGGGTCATTCTCCTACGAGCAGTACTTC. Translating it yields CASSLAGSFSYEQYF.

V is TRBV11-2 and J is TRBJ1-1, with D possibly matching TRBD1 (6 bases). The CDR3 covers 14 residues. Looked up from germline, CDR1 is SGHAT and CDR2 is FQNNGV. V was shortened by 6 bases and J by 3 bases, with 14 bases between the two germline ends. In DNA form, the CDR3 reads TGTGCCAGCAGGCAGGGGTGGGGGTACACTGAAGCTTTCTTT. Its translation is CASRQGWGYTEAFF.

This chain uses TRBV4-3 with TRBJ1-1; no definite D call. The CDR3 has 14 residues. Germline V gene sequence: CDR1 LGHNA, CDR2 YSLEER. V was pared by 0 bases and J by 4 bases, with 9 bases between. The CDR3 sequence is CASSQDTGFTEAFF. Written as DNA, the CDR3 is TGCGCCAGCAGCCAAGATACGGGTTTCACTGAAGCTTTCTTT.

The CDR3 sequence: CASSRDRGNQPQHF. The CDR3 region has the DNA TGTGCCAGCAGCCGGGACAGGGGCAATCAGCCCCAGCATTTT. The chain combines TRBV5-4 with TRBJ1-5, with 9 positions matching TRBD1. J was trimmed by 2 bases and V by 4 bases; bases with no gene match: 1. The CDR3 sequence is 14 residues long. The germline gives CDR1 SGHNT, CDR2 YYREEE (reference sequence).

V gene TRBV6-1 combines with J gene TRBJ2-7; weak D call: TRBD2 (6 bases). Trimming left V 3 bases short and J 9 bases short, with 24 bases between. The germline V gene has CDR1 MNHNS and CDR2 SASEGT. The CDR3 extends over 16 amino acids. CDR3 sequence reads: CASSDSPTPGTGGQYF. The CDR3 nucleotides read TGTGCCAGCAGTGATTCACCTACCCCCGGGACTGGCGGGCAGTACTTC.

The chain couples TRBV11-2 to TRBJ2-4; TRBD2 agrees at 7 bases. The CDR3 covers 13 residues. V lost 4 bases to trimming and J lost 10 bases; unmatched junction nucleotides: 7. Germline V lookup: CDR1 SGHAT, CDR2 FQNNGV. Here the CDR3 DNA reads TGTGCCAGCAGCTCCTCTCGGGGGGAAATTCAGTACTTC. This sequence encodes CASSSSRGEIQYF.

The genes are TRBV9 and TRBJ2-1, with D uncertain. Germline V gives CDR1 SGDLS, CDR2 YYNGEE. The CDR3 length is 13 residues. Trimming removed 0 bases from V and 4 bases from J, with 5 bases in between. The CDR3 DNA reads as TGTGCCAGCAGCGTAGGCAGTTACAATGAGCAGTTCTTC. The encoded protein is CASSVGSYNEQFF.

The V and J genes are TRBV7-9 and TRBJ2-2, with 9 positions matching TRBD1. V shed 4 bases and J 6 bases; nucleotides not matched to a gene: 15. Per the germline V gene, CDR1 is SEHNR and CDR2 is FQNEAQ (reference sequence). There are 18 residues in the CDR3. CDR3 amino acids: CASSSSTNRGRWAGELFF. In DNA form, the CDR3 reads TGTGCCAGCAGCTCCAGCACAAACAGGGGGCGATGGGCCGGGGAGCTGTTTTTT.

Written as DNA, the CDR3 is TGTGCCATCAGTGAGTCCCATCTACTCGACTCGAGAGTCTACACCTTC. It encodes CAISESHLLDSRVYTF. The chain uses TRBV10-3 and TRBJ1-2, with D unresolved. V lost 0 bases and J 10 bases, leaving 21 bases between the germline ends. In germline, CDR1 is ENHRY, CDR2 SYGVKD. This CDR3 has 16 amino acids.

The V call is TRBV27, the J call TRBJ1-2, with a tentative D call TRBD1 (6 bases). The CDR3 sequence is 13 residues long. The germline V gene encodes CDR1 MNHEY and CDR2 SMNVEV (reference sequence). The V gene lost 6 bases and the J gene lost 5 bases, with 13 bases spanning the gap. The CDR3 nucleotides read TGTGCCAGCAGGCCTCAGGGGATTTATGGCTACACCTTC. Protein sequence: CASRPQGIYGYTF.

The chain recombines TRBV10-2 with TRBJ2-7; a possible D gene is TRBD2 (5 bases). The V end was cut by 10 bases, the J end by 2 bases, with 15 bases between. Per the germline V gene, CDR1 is WSHSY and CDR2 is SAAADI. This CDR3 has 13 amino acids. The CDR3 DNA sequence: TGCGCCACCGCCGGGATAACTACCTACGAGCAGTACTTC. It is translated as CATAGITTYEQYF.

J is TRBJ2-5 and V is TRBV6-5, with D perhaps TRBD2 (6 bases). V was clipped by 4 bases and J by 3 bases, with 15 bases between them. The CDR3 has 15 amino acids. Germline CDR1 reads MNHEY; CDR2 reads SVGAGI. Here the CDR3 reads CASSSPGTQKETQYF. The CDR3, as DNA: TGTGCCAGCAGTTCCCCCGGGACTCAGAAAGAGACCCAGTACTTC.

This clone has more than one count but fewer than ten. In nucleotides, the CDR3 is TGTGCCAGCAGCTTCGGCAGGCGCTATGGCTACACCTTC. The encoded protein is CASSFGRRYGYTF. The chain uses TRBV7-9 and TRBJ1-2, with D unclear. Germline V gene lookup returns CDR1 SEHNR and CDR2 FQNEAQ (reference sequence). The V and J ends lost 3 bases and 4 bases respectively, with 9 bases between them. The CDR3 extends over 13 amino acids.

The chain uses TRBV9 and TRBJ1-4; maybe TRBD1 (5 bases). Trimming shortened V by 3 bases and J by 8 bases, and 17 bases separated the two germline ends. Germline V gene data show CDR1 as SGDLS and CDR2 as YYNGEE. This CDR3 spans 15 amino acids. The CDR3: CASSAEKGVPEKLFF. The DNA of the CDR3 is TGTGCCAGCAGCGCCGAGAAAGGGGTCCCCGAAAAACTGTTTTTT.